The present T cell receptor beta chain was sequenced within a study of T cells after yellow fever vaccination. The V end lost 3 bases, the J end lost 1 base, and 9 bases lay between the germline ends. The CDR3 is 14 residues long. The germline gives CDR1 SGHTA, CDR2 FQGNSA. TCRdb called the 5' RACE reads again in MiXCR, with one record for every CDR3 protein. The profile shows approximately 330,000 distinct CDR3 sequences, 4.1% of them singletons. This TCR was sampled from a man younger than 35 who received the YFV17D yellow fever vaccine. The chain employs TRBV7-2 and TRBJ1-1; D not resolved. The source material was PBMCs, sampled 5 days after the yellow fever booster vaccination. CDR3 sequence reads: CASSFRLGNTEAFF. CDR3 bases: TGTGCCAGCAGCTTCAGGCTGGGGAACACTGAAGCTTTCTTT.